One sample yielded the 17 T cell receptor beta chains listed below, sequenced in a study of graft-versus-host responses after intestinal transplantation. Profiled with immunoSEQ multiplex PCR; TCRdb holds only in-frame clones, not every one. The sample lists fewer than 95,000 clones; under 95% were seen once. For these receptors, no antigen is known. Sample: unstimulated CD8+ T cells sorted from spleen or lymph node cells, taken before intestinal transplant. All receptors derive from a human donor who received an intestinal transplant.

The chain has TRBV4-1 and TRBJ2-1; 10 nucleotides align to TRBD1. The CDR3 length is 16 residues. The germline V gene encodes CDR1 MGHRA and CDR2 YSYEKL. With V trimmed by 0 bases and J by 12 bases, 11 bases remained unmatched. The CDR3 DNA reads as TGCGCCAGCAGCCAAGAAGGGACAGGGGCCCTCCTGGGGCAGTTCTTC. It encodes CASSQEGTGALLGQFF.

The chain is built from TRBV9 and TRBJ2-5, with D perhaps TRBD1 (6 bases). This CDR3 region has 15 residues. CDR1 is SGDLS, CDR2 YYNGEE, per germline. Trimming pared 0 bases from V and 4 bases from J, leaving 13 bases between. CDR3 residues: CASSVDSGAGETQYF. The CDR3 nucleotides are TGTGCCAGCAGCGTAGACTCAGGGGCAGGAGAGACCCAGTACTTC.

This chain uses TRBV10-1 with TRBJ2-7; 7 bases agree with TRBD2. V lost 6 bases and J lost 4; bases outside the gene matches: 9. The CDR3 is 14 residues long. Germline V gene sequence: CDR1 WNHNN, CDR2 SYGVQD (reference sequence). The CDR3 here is CASSPGDYGYEQYF. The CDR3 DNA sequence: TGCGCCAGCAGCCCCGGGGACTACGGGTACGAGCAGTACTTC.

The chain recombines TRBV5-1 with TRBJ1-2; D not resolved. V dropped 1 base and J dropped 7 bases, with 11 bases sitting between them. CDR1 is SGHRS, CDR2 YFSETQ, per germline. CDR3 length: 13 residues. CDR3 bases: TGCGCCAGCAGCTTGTTTATGGGAGGTGGCTACACCTTC. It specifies CASSLFMGGGYTF.

CDR3: CASSLLGQGDGSTEAFF. CDR3 bases: TGCGCCAGCAGCTTGTTAGGACAGGGGGATGGTAGCACTGAAGCTTTCTTT. V is TRBV5-1 and J is TRBJ1-1; TRBD1 matches at 10 bases. Germline trimming cut 1 base from V and 4 bases from J; bases unmatched to any gene: 10. The CDR3 runs to 17 residues. Germline V gene data show CDR1 as SGHRS and CDR2 as YFSETQ.

The CDR3 DNA follows: TGTGCCAGCTCCCAGGGGCGAGACAATGAGCAGTTCTTC. This sequence encodes CASSQGRDNEQFF. The chain has TRBV7-9 and TRBJ2-1, with a possible D match to TRBD1 (6 bases). Germline V CDR1 and CDR2: SEHNR, FQNEAQ (reference sequence). Deletions cut 8 bases from V and 5 bases from J, with 13 bases between. The CDR3 is 13 amino acids. Full variable domain (rest looked up from reference TRBV7-9 and TRBJ2-1): DTGVSQNPRHKITKRGQNVTFRCDPISEHNRLYWYRQTLGQGPEFLTYFQNEAQLEKSRLLSDRFSAERPKGSFSTLEIQRTEQGDSAMYLCASSQGRDNEQFFGPGTRLTVL.

CDR3 amino acids: CASTTGEEMNTEAFF. In DNA form, the CDR3 reads TGTGCCAGCACTACAGGGGAAGAAATGAACACTGAAGCTTTCTTT. The rearrangement links TRBV13 to TRBJ1-1, with TRBD1 matching over 7 bases. The trim removed 7 bases at V and 0 bases at J, leaving 8 bases unmatched. This CDR3 has 15 amino acids. Germline-derived CDR1 and CDR2 are PRHDT and FYEKMQ (reference sequence).

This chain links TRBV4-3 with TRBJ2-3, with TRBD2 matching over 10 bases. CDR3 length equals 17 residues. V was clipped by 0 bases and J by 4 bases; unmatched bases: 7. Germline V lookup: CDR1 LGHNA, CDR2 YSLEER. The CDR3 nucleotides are TGCGCCAGCAGCCAAGATAGGGCTAGCGGGGGAGCAGATACGCAGTATTTT. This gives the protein CASSQDRASGGADTQYF.

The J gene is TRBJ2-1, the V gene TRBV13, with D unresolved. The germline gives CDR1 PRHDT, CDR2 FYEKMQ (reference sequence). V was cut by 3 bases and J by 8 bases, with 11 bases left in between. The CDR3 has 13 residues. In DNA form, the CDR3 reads TGTGCCAGCAGCTTCAGAGCGAAGGATGAGCAGTTCTTC. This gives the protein CASSFRAKDEQFF.

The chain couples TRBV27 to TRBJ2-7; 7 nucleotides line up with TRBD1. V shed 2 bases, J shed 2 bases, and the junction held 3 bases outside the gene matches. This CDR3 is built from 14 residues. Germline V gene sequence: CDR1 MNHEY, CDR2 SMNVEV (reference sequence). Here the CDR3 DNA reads TGTGCCAGCAGTTTAAGGGACAGCGCCTACGAGCAGTACTTC. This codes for CASSLRDSAYEQYF.

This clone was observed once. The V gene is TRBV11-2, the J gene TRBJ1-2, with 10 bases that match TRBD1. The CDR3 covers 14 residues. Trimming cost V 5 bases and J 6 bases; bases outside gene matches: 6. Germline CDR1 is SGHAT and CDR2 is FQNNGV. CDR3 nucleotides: TGTGCCAGCAGCACCGGGACAGGGGATGATGGCTACACCTTC. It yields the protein CASSTGTGDDGYTF.

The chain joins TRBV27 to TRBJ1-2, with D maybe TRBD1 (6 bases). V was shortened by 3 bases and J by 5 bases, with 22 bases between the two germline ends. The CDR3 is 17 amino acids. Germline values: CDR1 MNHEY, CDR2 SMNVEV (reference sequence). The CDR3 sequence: CASSFLGEGQRMYGYTF. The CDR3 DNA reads TGTGCCAGCAGTTTTTTAGGGGAAGGACAGAGGATGTATGGCTACACCTTC.

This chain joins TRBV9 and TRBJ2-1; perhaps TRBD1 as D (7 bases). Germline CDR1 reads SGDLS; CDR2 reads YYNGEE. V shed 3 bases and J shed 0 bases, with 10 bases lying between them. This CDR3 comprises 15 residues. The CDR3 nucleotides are TGTGCCAGCAGCGCAGGGGGGAGCTCCTACAATGAGCAGTTCTTC. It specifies CASSAGGSSYNEQFF.

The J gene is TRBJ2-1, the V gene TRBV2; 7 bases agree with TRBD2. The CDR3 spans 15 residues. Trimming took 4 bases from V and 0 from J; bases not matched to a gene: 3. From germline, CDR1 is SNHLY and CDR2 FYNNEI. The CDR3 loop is CASSGSGSSYNEQFF. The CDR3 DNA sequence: TGTGCCAGCAGTGGTAGCGGGTCCTCCTACAATGAGCAGTTCTTC.

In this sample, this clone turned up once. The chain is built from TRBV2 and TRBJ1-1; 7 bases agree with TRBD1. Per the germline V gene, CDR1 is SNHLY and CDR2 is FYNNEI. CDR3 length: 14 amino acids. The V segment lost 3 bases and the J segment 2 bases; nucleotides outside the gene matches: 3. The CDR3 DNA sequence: TGTGCCAGCAGTGAGACAGGGCATAACACTGAAGCTTTCTTT. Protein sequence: CASSETGHNTEAFF. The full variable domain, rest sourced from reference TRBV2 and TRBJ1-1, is EPEVTQTPSHQVTQMGQEVILRCVPISNHLYFYWYRQILGQKVEFLVSFYNNEISEKSEIFDDQFSVERPDGSNFTLKIRSTKLEDSAMYFCASSETGHNTEAFFGQGTRLTVV.

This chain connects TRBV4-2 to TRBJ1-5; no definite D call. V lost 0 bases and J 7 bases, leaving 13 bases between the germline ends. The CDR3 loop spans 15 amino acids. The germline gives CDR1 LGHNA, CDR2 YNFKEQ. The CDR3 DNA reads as TGTGCCAGCAGCCAAGATATGGCAGGAGGACAGCCCCAGCATTTT. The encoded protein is CASSQDMAGGQPQHF.

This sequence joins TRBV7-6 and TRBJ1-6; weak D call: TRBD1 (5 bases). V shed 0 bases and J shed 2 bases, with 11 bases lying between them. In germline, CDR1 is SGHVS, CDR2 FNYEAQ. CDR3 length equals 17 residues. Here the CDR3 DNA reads TGTGCCAGCAGCTTAGCGTACGGGGGAGCCTATAATTCACCCCTCCACTTT. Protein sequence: CASSLAYGGAYNSPLHF.